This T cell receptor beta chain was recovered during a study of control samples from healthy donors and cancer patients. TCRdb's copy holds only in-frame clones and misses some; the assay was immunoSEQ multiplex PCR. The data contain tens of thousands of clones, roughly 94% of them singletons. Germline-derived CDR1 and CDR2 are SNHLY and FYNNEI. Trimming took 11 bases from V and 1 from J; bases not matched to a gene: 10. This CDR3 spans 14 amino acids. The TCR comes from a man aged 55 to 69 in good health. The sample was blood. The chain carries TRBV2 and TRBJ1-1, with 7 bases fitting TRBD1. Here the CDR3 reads CAGQAGIPNTEAFF. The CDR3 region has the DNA TGTGCCGGACAGGCAGGGATACCGAACACTGAAGCTTTCTTT.